The rows below give T cell receptor beta chains drawn from one sample of a study of a mutant IDH1 vaccine in newly diagnosed glioma. Their target antigens are unknown. Profiled with immunoSEQ multiplex PCR; TCRdb holds only in-frame clones, not every one. The table lists roughly 64,000 clones, under 85% of them singletons, with 4.7% in the top ten. This sample comprised PBMCs, obtained from a glioma patient whose treatment included an IDH1 peptide vaccine. The source is a man aged 45-60 years with glioma. CDR3s include the opening cysteine and the closing phenylalanine or tryptophan. The D gene is left open where the match is weak. Size values are once, few and many counts, or a class for expanded clones, and some rows have none.

>TRBV27|NA|TRBJ1-6|13|NA
CASSRGANSPLHF
TGTGCCAGCAGTCGGGGCGCGAATTCACCCCTCCACTTT
>TRBV29-1|NA|TRBJ2-3|14|NA
CSVEPAGSTDTQYF
TGCAGCGTTGAACCGGCGGGGAGCACAGATACGCAGTATTTT
>TRBV2|NA|TRBJ2-7|12|few
CASSGDSYEQYF
TGTGCCAGCAGTGGGGACTCCTACGAGCAGTACTTC
>TRBV10-2|TRBD1|TRBJ2-3|13|NA
CATWDSLTDTQYF
TGCGCCACCTGGGACAGTCTCACAGATACGCAGTATTTT
>TRBV19|NA|TRBJ2-6|13|few
CASSPTGANVLTF
TGTGCCAGTAGTCCCACTGGGGCCAACGTCCTGACTTTC
>TRBV30|TRBD2|TRBJ2-1|15|NA
CACLTSGETYNEQFF
TGTGCCTGTTTGACTAGCGGGGAGACCTACAATGAGCAGTTCTTC
>TRBV30|TRBD2|TRBJ2-3|15|NA
CAWTLSGGAADTQYF
TGTGCCTGGACTCTCAGCGGGGGGGCAGCAGATACGCAGTATTTT
>TRBV9|NA|TRBJ1-2|11|NA
CASSANYGYTF
TGTGCCAGCAGCGCGAACTATGGCTACACCTTC
>TRBV2|NA|TRBJ2-7|14|NA
CASTMAYSDDEQYF
TGTGCCAGCACAATGGCGTATAGTGACGACGAGCAGTACTTC
>TRBV30|NA|TRBJ2-1|13|NA
CAWSRANYNEQFF
TGTGCCTGGAGCCGGGCGAACTACAATGAGCAGTTCTTC
>TRBV5-1|NA|TRBJ2-2|16|NA
CASSASGALFTGELFF
TGCGCCAGCAGCGCCTCAGGGGCCTTATTCACCGGGGAGCTGTTTTTT
>TRBV27|TRBD1|TRBJ1-6|14|NA
CASSLIEGASPLHF
TGTGCCAGCAGTTTAATCGAGGGGGCTTCACCCCTCCACTTT
>TRBV15|NA|TRBJ2-7|12|NA
CATSRTGTEQYF
TGTGCCACCAGCAGGACAGGAACCGAGCAGTACTTC
>TRBV27|NA|TRBJ2-2|11|NA
CASSFAGELFF
TGTGCCAGCAGTTTCGCCGGGGAGCTGTTTTTT
>TRBV5-1|NA|TRBJ2-2|15|NA
CASSLAVGNTGELFF
TGCGCCAGCAGCTTGGCCGTAGGGAACACCGGGGAGCTGTTTTTT
>TRBV7-9|NA|TRBJ2-3|13|few
CASSLTSADTQYF
TGTGCCAGCAGCTTGACGAGCGCAGATACGCAGTATTTT
>TRBV2|NA|TRBJ2-2|14|NA
CASRGQGITGELFF
TGTGCCAGCAGGGGACAAGGGATCACCGGGGAGCTGTTTTTT
>TRBV11-2|TRBD2|TRBJ2-7|11|NA
CASREGPTSYF
TGTGCCAGCCGGGAGGGCCCGACTTCGTACTTC
>TRBV6-5|NA|TRBJ1-5|13|NA
CASSPAPNQPQHF
TGTGCCAGCAGTCCGGCCCCTAATCAGCCCCAGCATTTT
>TRBV30|NA|TRBJ2-3|12|NA
CAWSAWDSTQYF
TGTGCCTGGAGTGCCTGGGACTCTACGCAGTATTTT
>TRBV18|TRBD1|TRBJ1-1|15|NA
CASSPIDRGDTEAFF
TGTGCCAGCTCACCTATCGACAGGGGCGACACTGAAGCTTTCTTT
>TRBV29-1|TRBD2|TRBJ2-5|17|NA
CSVVFVGGLAGEETQYF
TGCAGCGTTGTGTTCGTAGGGGGGCTAGCGGGGGAAGAGACCCAGTACTTC
>TRBV18|NA|TRBJ1-1|15|NA
CASSPRRDPNTEAFF
TGTGCCAGCTCACCCCGCAGGGACCCGAACACTGAAGCTTTCTTT
>TRBV10-2|NA|TRBJ1-5|14|NA
CASSDRVASQPQHF
TGCGCCAGCAGTGACAGGGTGGCCAGTCAGCCCCAGCATTTT
>TRBV11-2|TRBD2|TRBJ2-2|19|NA
CASSLSIGGGAVYTGELFF
TGTGCCAGCAGCCTATCTATCGGCGGGGGGGCCGTATATACCGGGGAGCTGTTTTTT
>TRBV4-3|NA|TRBJ2-7|15|NA
CASSQALGLSYEQYF
TGCGCCAGCAGCCAAGCACTCGGACTCTCCTACGAGCAGTACTTC
>TRBV4-1|NA|TRBJ1-4|13|NA
CASSQWRGEKLFF
TGCGCCAGCAGCCAATGGCGGGGTGAAAAACTGTTTTTT
>TRBV9|TRBD1|TRBJ2-2|15|NA
CASARDRANTGELFF
TGTGCCAGCGCGAGAGACAGGGCGAACACCGGGGAGCTGTTTTTT
>TRBV19|NA|TRBJ2-2|15|NA
CASRGPGPRTGELFF
TGTGCCAGTCGAGGTCCGGGCCCTAGAACCGGGGAGCTGTTTTTT
>TRBV30|NA|TRBJ2-2|13|NA
CAWSVPGTGELFF
TGTGCCTGGAGTGTACCCGGAACCGGGGAGCTGTTTTTT
>TRBV9|NA|TRBJ1-2|13|NA
CASSVAGSGGYTF
TGTGCCAGCAGCGTAGCCGGGTCCGGTGGCTACACCTTC
>TRBV6-5|TRBD1|TRBJ2-7|14|NA
CASSSGQGWYEQYF
TGTGCCAGCAGTTCCGGACAGGGGTGGTACGAGCAGTACTTC
>TRBV27|NA|TRBJ2-3|15|NA
CASSLRLGLSDTQYF
TGTGCCAGCAGTTTACGCCTCGGACTCTCCGATACGCAGTATTTT
>TRBV19|NA|TRBJ1-5|15|NA
CASSPTGIKDQPQHF
TGTGCCAGTAGCCCTACAGGGATTAAGGACCAGCCCCAGCATTTT
>TRBV7-8|TRBD2|TRBJ2-5|16|NA
CASSLTSGGALETQYF
TGTGCCAGCAGCTTGACTAGCGGGGGGGCCTTGGAGACCCAGTACTTC
>TRBV2|NA|TRBJ2-7|14|NA
CASSEQDRAYEQYF
TGTGCCAGCAGTGAACAGGACAGAGCCTACGAGCAGTACTTC
>TRBV4-1|TRBD2|TRBJ2-5|16|once
CASSQEGGGAAETQYF
TGCGCCAGCAGCCAAGAGGGCGGGGGGGCCGCGGAGACCCAGTACTTC
>TRBV30|TRBD1|TRBJ1-3|12|NA
CASTTGINTIYF
TGTGCCTCCACGACAGGGATAAACACCATATATTTT
>TRBV10-3|TRBD1|TRBJ1-1|14|once
CAISEAPGGLEAFF
TGTGCCATCAGTGAGGCGCCAGGGGGACTGGAAGCTTTCTTT